A selection of T cell receptor beta chains follows, all from one sample in a study of cytomegalovirus exposure and HLA in healthy donors. Method: immunoSEQ multiplex PCR; TCRdb's copy keeps in-frame clones and lacks some. The data show approximately 140,000 clones, roughly 84% seen once. Specimen: PBMCs. The receptors come from a girl aged 2-10 years in good health and CMV-seronegative. Each CDR3 is given with its conserved first and last residue. The D gene is left open where the match is weak. Size values are once, few and many counts, or a class for expanded clones, and some rows have none.

v_gene	d_gene	j_gene	len	abundance	CDR3nt	CDR3aa
TRBV13	NA	TRBJ2-7	14	few	TGTGCCTCCAGGGCCCAGGGGCAGGCCTACGAGCAGTACTTC	CASRAQGQAYEQYF
TRBV5-1	TRBD1	TRBJ1-2	14	NA	TGCGCCAGCAGCTTAAGGACAGGGTCCTATGGCTACACCTTC	CASSLRTGSYGYTF
TRBV1	NA	TRBJ2-1	16	NA	TGCACCAGCAGTCCCCTAAGATGTAGCTCCTACAATGAGCAGTTCTTC	CTSSPLRCSSYNEQFF
TRBV27	TRBD1	TRBJ2-7	16	NA	TGTGCCAGCAGTGCTCTGGGACAGGAAGGTTCCTACGAGCAGTACTTC	CASSALGQEGSYEQYF
TRBV6-5	NA	TRBJ1-2	13	NA	TGTGCCAGCAGTTATCTGTCAGGGGAAGGCTACACCTTC	CASSYLSGEGYTF
TRBV18	TRBD1	TRBJ1-2	15	NA	TGTGCCAGCTCACCCTCGGGACAGGGAGTCTATGGCTACACCTTC	CASSPSGQGVYGYTF
TRBV7-6	TRBD2	TRBJ2-7	17	NA	TGTGCCAGCAGCTTAGGGAGCGGGGGGGCTGATGTTTACGAGCAGTACTTC	CASSLGSGGADVYEQYF
TRBV14	TRBD1	TRBJ2-3	17	NA	TGTGCCAGCAGCCGACGACAGGGACCAAGCAGCACAGATACGCAGTATTTT	CASSRRQGPSSTDTQYF
TRBV7-9	NA	TRBJ2-7	12	NA	TGTGCCAGCAGCTCACAGGGCGACGAGCAGTACTTC	CASSSQGDEQYF
TRBV6-4	TRBD2	TRBJ2-3	16	NA	TGTGCCAGCAGTGACTCCAGCGGGGGGGATTCAGATACGCAGTATTTT	CASSDSSGGDSDTQYF
TRBV2	TRBD1	TRBJ1-3	15	NA	TGTGCCAGCTTTCGGGGACGGGACAGGGGAAACACCATATATTTT	CASFRGRDRGNTIYF
TRBV2	TRBD1	TRBJ1-4	12	once	TGTGCCAGCAGATACAGGGGGGAAAAACTGTTTTTT	CASRYRGEKLFF
TRBV30	NA	TRBJ2-5	13	NA	TGTGCCTGGAGTGATTTGCGCGGTGAGACCCAGTACTTC	CAWSDLRGETQYF
TRBV28	NA	TRBJ1-3	15	few	TGTGCCAGCACCTCCTATCGGGGGGTAGGAAACACCATATATTTT	CASTSYRGVGNTIYF
TRBV4-2	NA	TRBJ1-3	17	once	TGTGCCAGCAGCCTAATCCTTTCAGGGACAAACGGAAACACCATATATTTT	CASSLILSGTNGNTIYF
TRBV11-1	NA	TRBJ1-6	16	NA	TGTGCCAGCAGCTGGGACACGGCGGCCTATAATTCACCCCTCCACTTT	CASSWDTAAYNSPLHF
TRBV27	NA	TRBJ2-1	16	NA	TGTGCCATCATTGGGAGGCCCATCCCCCCCTACAATGAGCAGTTCTTC	CAIIGRPIPPYNEQFF
TRBV4-2	NA	TRBJ2-3	13	NA	TGTGCCAGCAGCCAAGTCACAGCAGATACGCAGTATTTT	CASSQVTADTQYF
TRBV6-5	NA	TRBJ2-2	15	NA	TGTGCCAGCAGTTCAATCCGGGACACCTGGGGGGAGCTGTTTTTT	CASSSIRDTWGELFF
TRBV5-4	NA	TRBJ1-1	12	NA	TGTGCCAGCAGCTTCGGGAACACTGAAGCTTTCTTT	CASSFGNTEAFF
TRBV29-1	TRBD2	TRBJ2-1	18	NA	TGCAGCGTTGTCCCTCGAGCGGGAGAAATGAGCTCCTACAATGAGCAGTTCTTC	CSVVPRAGEMSSYNEQFF
TRBV28	NA	TRBJ2-7	12	NA	TGTGCCAGCAGTTTATTTGGACAGGAGCAGTACTTC	CASSLFGQEQYF
TRBV30	TRBD1	TRBJ2-3	15	NA	TGTGCCTGGAGTGCCGGCAACAGGGGAACAGATACGCAGTATTTT	CAWSAGNRGTDTQYF
TRBV6-1	NA	TRBJ2-1	14	once	TGTGCCACCGACGAATCGGGCTCCTACAATGAGCAGTTCTTC	CATDESGSYNEQFF
TRBV29-1	NA	TRBJ2-3	19	NA	TGCAGCGTTGAAGGTCGTGTATCCCCCGTTTTAACTAGCACAGATACGCAGTATTTT	CSVEGRVSPVLTSTDTQYF
TRBV19	TRBD2	TRBJ2-1	17	NA	TGTGCCAGTAGTTGGACTAGCGGGGGGCAGGGAGCCAATGAGCAGTTCTTC	CASSWTSGGQGANEQFF
TRBV27	NA	TRBJ1-2	12	NA	TGTGCCAGCCGCGGGTATAACTATGGCTACACCTTC	CASRGYNYGYTF
TRBV9	NA	TRBJ1-2	14	NA	TGTGCCAGCAGCGTAGCGGGGGGGGCTCGTGGCTACACCTTC	CASSVAGGARGYTF
TRBV4-2	TRBD1	TRBJ1-4	14	NA	TGTGCCAGCAGCCTGGACAGGGGAAATGAAAAACTGTTTTTT	CASSLDRGNEKLFF
TRBV6-5	NA	TRBJ1-6	15	NA	TGTGCCAGCAGTTACACAGTCTCCTATAATTCACCCCTCCACTTT	CASSYTVSYNSPLHF
TRBV28	TRBD1	TRBJ2-2	15	NA	TGTGCCAGCAGGGGACAGGGGACGGGCACCGGGGAGCTGTTTTTT	CASRGQGTGTGELFF
TRBV6-1	NA	TRBJ2-7	14	once	TGTGCCAGCAGTGTAGGCAGGGGATCCTACGAGCAGTACTTC	CASSVGRGSYEQYF
TRBV5-5	NA	TRBJ2-7	14	NA	TGTGCCAGCAGCTTGGACGTCGTGGCTGGCGAGCAGTACTTC	CASSLDVVAGEQYF
TRBV6-4	TRBD1	TRBJ2-3	14	NA	TGTGCCAGCAGTGATAAGGGGGCCACAGATACGCAGTATTTT	CASSDKGATDTQYF
TRBV30	NA	TRBJ1-3	14	NA	TGTGCCTGGAGTGCGGGTAACTCTGGAAACACCATATATTTT	CAWSAGNSGNTIYF
TRBV10-1	NA	TRBJ1-5	16	NA	TGCGCCAGCAGAACGATAAAAGGGGTATATAATCAGCCCCAGCATTTT	CASRTIKGVYNQPQHF
TRBV7-6	NA	TRBJ1-5	16	NA	TGTGCCAGCAGCTTAGGCAGGGGTTTAGCAAATCAGCCCCAGCATTTT	CASSLGRGLANQPQHF